Below are 8 T cell receptor beta chains sequenced from a single sample in a study of blood T cells in healthy people across ages. Sample-barcoded 5' priming and a J-beta primer mix drove a second PCR of 7 to 11 cycles. Each CDR3 protein gets one entry after TCRdb re-called the 5' RACE reads with MiXCR. The sample lists about 1.1 million distinct CDR3 sequences, 30% to 40% occurring once. Material: blood. These receptors were taken from a man aged 18 to 29 in good health.

This clonotype was counted at least ten times. The chain combines TRBV12-3 or TRBV12-4 with TRBJ1-6; D is unresolved. With 5 bases removed from V and 8 bases from J, the gap between germline ends came to 10 bases. CDR3 length: 13 residues. In nucleotides, the CDR3 is TGTGCCAGCAGTGTAATCCCCGATTCACCCCTCCACTTT. This translates into CASSVIPDSPLHF.

Ten or more counts support this clonotype. The chain joins TRBV20-1 to TRBJ2-7, with D perhaps TRBD2 (6 bases). Trimming took 2 bases from V and 4 from J, leaving 12 bases between them. The germline CDR1 and CDR2 sequences are DFQATT and SNEGSKA (reference sequence). The CDR3 runs to 13 residues. CDR3 sequence (DNA): TGCAGTGCTAGATCCGGCGGGGATTACGAGCAGTACTTC. Protein: CSARSGGDYEQYF.

This clonotype has ten or more counts. The chain recombines TRBV29-1 with TRBJ2-4; D unclear. CDR1 and CDR2 from the germline V gene are SQVTM and ANQGSEA. The CDR3 sequence is 17 residues long. V lost 4 bases, J lost 0 bases, and 19 bases lay in between. CDR3: CSVVRTAESLAKNIQYF. CDR3 DNA: TGCAGCGTTGTGCGCACAGCCGAAAGCCTAGCCAAAAACATTCAGTACTTC.

The chain has TRBV19 and TRBJ2-3; 10 positions agree with TRBD2. The germline gives CDR1 LNHDA, CDR2 SQIVND (reference sequence). The V and J ends lost 5 bases and 6 bases, in that order; junction bases with no gene match: 11. The CDR3 covers 16 residues. Here the CDR3 DNA reads TGTGCCAGTAGTGTCTCCGGGACTAGCGCCGAGGATACGCAGTATTTT. The encoded protein is CASSVSGTSAEDTQYF.

The J gene is TRBJ2-3, the V gene TRBV20-1; D possibly corresponds to TRBD1 (6 bases). V lost 6 bases and J lost 3, with 16 bases in between. CDR1 and CDR2 from the germline V gene are DFQATT and SNEGSKA (reference sequence). The CDR3 is made up of 14 amino acids. CDR3 residues: CSAKDQTGTDTQYF. CDR3 nucleotide sequence: TGCAGTGCCAAGGACCAAACAGGGACAGATACGCAGTATTTT.

The CDR3 sequence: CASSDGTGRQQYF. The CDR3 bases are TGTGCCAGCAGCGACGGGACAGGGAGGCAGCAGTACTTC. The chain uses TRBV3-1 and TRBJ2-7, with 9 bases lining up with TRBD1. CDR3 length equals 13 residues. Germline V gene sequence: CDR1 LGHDT, CDR2 YNNKEL (reference sequence). Unmatched junction bases numbered 7, after V lost 5 bases and J lost 8 bases.

This clonotype was seen a handful of times. V usage is TRBV12-3 or TRBV12-4 and J usage is TRBJ2-7, with D possibly TRBD1 on 5 matching bases. CDR3 length: 15 residues. V was pared by 6 bases and J by 10 bases, with 25 bases between. CDR3 region: CASSPFQGTRDSQYF. In nucleotides, the CDR3 is TGTGCCAGCAGCCCGTTTCAGGGTACAAGGGATAGCCAGTACTTC.

A single count supports this clonotype. The rearrangement uses TRBV3-1 and TRBJ2-5, with 11 bases lining up with TRBD2. Germline V gene data show CDR1 as LGHDT and CDR2 as YNNKEL (reference sequence). With V trimmed by 5 bases and J by 3 bases, 8 bases remained unmatched. The length of the CDR3 is 16 residues. The CDR3, as DNA: TGTGCCAGCAGCTCCCCGACTAGCGGGGAAGAAGAGACCCAGTACTTC. Translation: CASSSPTSGEEETQYF.